This TCR beta chain derives from a study of cytomegalovirus exposure and HLA in healthy donors. Study conclusions and caveats: While the bulk of TCR sequences proved rare, some public TCRs turned up in many donors.

The PCR used 60 Vbeta and 13 Jbeta primers. Produced via immunoSEQ multiplex PCR; TCRdb's table is partial and in-frame only. The sample holds 75,000 to 90,000 clones; 65% to 80% are singletons and the top ten take roughly an eighth. Only a few counts were recorded for this clone. The antigen remains unidentified. The V end lost 1 base, the J end lost 11 bases, and 9 bases lay between the germline ends. This CDR3 region has 11 residues. In germline, CDR1 is SGHNT, CDR2 YYREEE (reference sequence). What was sequenced was PBMCs. The TCR sequence derives from a human donor in good health. The J gene is TRBJ1-1, the V gene TRBV5-4; TRBD1 might be the D (5 bases). CDR3 region: CASSLNGGAFF. CDR3 coding DNA: TGTGCCAGCAGCTTGAACGGGGGTGCTTTCTTT.